The 26 T cell receptor beta chains presented below share a single source sample, sequenced in a study of shared clonotypes between healthy human individuals. Sequencing used immunoSEQ multiplex PCR; TCRdb keeps in-frame clones, though not all of them. Found here are hundreds of thousands of clones, around 78% of them singletons; the top ten hold under 15%. The sample consisted of PBMCs. Receptor source: a woman aged 35 to 49 in good health. Some clones in this sample may be carry-over from other donors' samples.

A word on this clone: One junction end does not reproduce the germline sequence, and a read error may be involved. The gene calls are TRBV7-9 and TRBJ2-3; 9 bases line up with TRBD2. This CDR3 spans 12 amino acids. Germline CDR1 SEHNR, CDR2 FQNEAQ (reference sequence). CDR3 nucleotide sequence: TGTGCCAGCAGTTTAGCGGGAGTTACGCAGTATTTT. It is translated as CASSLAGVTQYF.

The gene calls are TRBV7-2 and TRBJ1-5; D ambiguous. From germline, CDR1 is SGHTA and CDR2 FQGNSA. This CDR3 is 16 amino acids long. V lost 2 bases and J 3 bases, leaving 14 bases between the germline ends. CDR3 coding DNA: TGTGCCAGCAGCTTATCTGCGCTGGTGAACAATCAGCCCCAGCATTTT. Protein: CASSLSALVNNQPQHF.

The J gene is TRBJ2-7, the V gene TRBV5-4, with D perhaps TRBD1 or TRBD2 (5 bases each). V lost 3 bases and J lost 5, with 18 bases in between. Germline-derived CDR1 and CDR2 are SGHNT and YYREEE (reference sequence). CDR3 length: 15 amino acids. The CDR3 is CASSWGSGASHEQYF. CDR3 DNA sequence: TGTGCCAGCAGCTGGGGGTCCGGAGCAAGCCACGAGCAGTACTTC.

The gene calls are TRBV5-1 and TRBJ2-7, with D maybe TRBD2 (6 bases). Germline V gene lookup returns CDR1 SGHRS and CDR2 YFSETQ. V shed 5 bases and J shed 7 bases, with 16 bases lying between them. The CDR3 spans 13 residues. The CDR3 DNA reads as TGCGCCAGCAGTAGCGGAGAAACGGGGGAGCAGTACTTC. Protein: CASSSGETGEQYF. The entire variable domain, with the rest obtained from reference TRBV5-1 and TRBJ2-7, is as follows: KAGVTQTPRYLIKTRGQQVTLSCSPISGHRSVSWYQQTPGQGLQFLFEYFSETQRNKGNFPGRFSGRQFSNSRSEMNVSTLELGDSALYLCASSSGETGEQYFGPGTRLTVT.

V gene TRBV27 combines with J gene TRBJ2-2, with D uncertain. The ends were cut back, 5 bases at V and 7 bases at J, with 11 bases in the middle. This CDR3 contains 13 residues. Germline lookup yields CDR1 MNHEY and CDR2 SMNVEV (reference sequence). The CDR3 here is CASSLGRNGELFF. DNA of the CDR3: TGTGCCAGCAGTCTCGGCCGGAACGGGGAGCTGTTTTTT.

The chain is built from TRBV6-5 and TRBJ2-3, with 12 bases that match TRBD2. Germline CDR1 and CDR2: MNHEY and SVGAGI. With V trimmed by 5 bases and J by 6 bases, 6 bases remained unmatched. The CDR3 loop spans 15 amino acids. The CDR3 nucleotides read TGTGCCAGCAGTACCCTAGCGGGAGGGGGGGATACGCAGTATTTT. Translated, it gives CASSTLAGGGDTQYF.

The gene calls are TRBV4-1 and TRBJ2-7; D is uncertain. The CDR3 consists of 15 residues. The V end lost 1 base, the J end lost 5 bases, and 15 bases lay between the germline ends. Germline V gene sequence: CDR1 MGHRA, CDR2 YSYEKL. The CDR3 loop reads CASSQGLTRAHEQYF. The CDR3 nucleotides are TGCGCCAGCAGCCAAGGACTTACCAGAGCTCACGAGCAGTACTTC.

This clone was counted many times. The chain carries TRBV19 and TRBJ2-7, with TRBD1 as a possible D gene (6 bases). Germline CDR1 is LNHDA and CDR2 is SQIVND (reference sequence). The CDR3 contains 14 residues. Trimming took off 5 bases at V and 2 bases at J, with 13 bases between the two ends. CDR3 in amino acids: CASSAGTSAYEQYF. The DNA of the CDR3 is TGTGCCAGTAGTGCCGGGACATCCGCCTACGAGCAGTACTTC.

This chain uses TRBV7-2 with TRBJ2-3, with D unresolved. Trimming removed 3 bases from V and 3 bases from J, with 7 bases in between. CDR1 is SGHTA and CDR2 is FQGNSA in the germline V gene. The CDR3 is 13 residues long. In nucleotides, the CDR3 is TGTGCCAGCAGCTTTGGCTCAACAGATACGCAGTATTTT. The encoded protein is CASSFGSTDTQYF.

V gene TRBV2 combines with J gene TRBJ2-1; possible D gene TRBD2, 6 bases. CDR3 size: 13 residues. The V and J ends lost 7 bases and 6 bases respectively, with 13 bases between them. Germline V lookup: CDR1 SNHLY, CDR2 FYNNEI. The CDR3 DNA follows: TGTGCCAGCACGGGAGTACGTAGCAATGAGCAGTTCTTC. It translates to CASTGVRSNEQFF.

This clone was recorded once. J is TRBJ1-4 and V is TRBV2; 8 nucleotides match TRBD1. The germline gives CDR1 SNHLY, CDR2 FYNNEI. This CDR3 spans 14 amino acids. The J segment lost 8 bases and the V segment lost 6 bases, leaving 8 bases of the junction unmatched. CDR3 nucleotide sequence: TGTGCCAGCAGAACAGGGGGAGAGTGGGAAAAACTGTTTTTT. Translating it yields CASRTGGEWEKLFF.

This clone came up once. The DNA of the CDR3 is TGTGCCAGCAGCCCAACTAGATACAATGAGCAGTTCTTC. It codes for CASSPTRYNEQFF. The chain is built from TRBV11-2 and TRBJ2-1, with a weak D call TRBD2 (5 bases). This CDR3 is 13 amino acids long. Trimming cost V 5 bases and J 4 bases, with 9 bases left between them. Germline-derived CDR1 and CDR2 are SGHAT and FQNNGV.

The chain uses TRBV5-1 and TRBJ2-7, with 8 bases fitting TRBD2. Trimming cost V 1 base and J 2 bases; bases outside gene matches: 11. In germline, CDR1 is SGHRS, CDR2 YFSETQ. The CDR3 sequence is 17 residues long. CDR3 coding DNA: TGCGCCAGCAGCTTGCTCCCATTTAGCGGGATACCCTACGAGCAGTACTTC. This gives the protein CASSLLPFSGIPYEQYF.

The chain is built from TRBV18 and TRBJ2-7, with 7 bases identical to TRBD2. Per germline, CDR1 KGHSH and CDR2 LQKENI. The junction had 8 bases not matched to a gene; V was cut back by 3 bases and J by 3 bases. This CDR3 is 15 amino acids long. CDR3 coding DNA: TGTGCCAGCTCACCGGGACTACCCACAAGCTACGAGCAGTACTTC. Its translation: CASSPGLPTSYEQYF. The whole variable domain, remainder taken from reference TRBV18 and TRBJ2-7, is NAGVMQNPRHLVRRRGQEARLRCSPMKGHSHVYWYRQLPEEGLKFMVYLQKENIIDESGMPKERFSAEFPKEGPSILRIQQVVRGDSAAYFCASSPGLPTSYEQYFGPGTRLTVT.

CDR3 sequence reads: CSVEAGTAYNEQFF. CDR3 bases: TGCAGCGTTGAAGCCGGGACGGCCTACAATGAGCAGTTCTTC. The genes are TRBV29-1 and TRBJ2-1; D is tentatively TRBD1 or TRBD2 (5 bases each). V shed 1 base and J shed 2 bases, with 9 bases lying between them. Germline V gene sequence: CDR1 SQVTM, CDR2 ANQGSEA. The CDR3 totals 14 residues.

The rearrangement joins TRBV11-3 to TRBJ2-2, with 7 bases that match TRBD2. The ends lost 2 bases at V and 0 bases at J; junction bases unmatched: 3. This CDR3 has 16 amino acids. Germline V lookup: CDR1 SGHNT, CDR2 YENEEA. DNA for the CDR3: TGTGCCAGCAGCTTATCACGGGGGGCGAACACCGGGGAGCTGTTTTTT. Translating gives CASSLSRGANTGELFF.

The chain joins TRBV18 to TRBJ2-7, with D perhaps matching TRBD1 or TRBD2 (5 bases each). The CDR3 spans 14 residues. With 4 bases removed from V and 4 bases from J, the gap between germline ends came to 14 bases. CDR1 KGHSH and CDR2 LQKENI come from the germline V gene. The chain's CDR3 is CASSQGRDRYEQYF. DNA of the CDR3: TGTGCCAGCTCACAGGGACGGGATAGGTACGAGCAGTACTTC.

The chain employs TRBV18 and TRBJ2-7, with 9 positions matching TRBD2. CDR1 is KGHSH, CDR2 LQKENI, per germline. This CDR3 has 15 amino acids. With V trimmed by 6 bases and J by 0 bases, 6 bases remained unmatched. The CDR3 here is CASSPSGRYSYEQYF. In DNA, the CDR3 is TGTGCCAGCTCCCCAAGCGGGAGGTACTCCTACGAGCAGTACTTC.

A remark on this clone: Within the sample, other DNA sequences also encode this same CDR3. The gene calls are TRBV29-1 and TRBJ2-7; 13 bases fit TRBD2. The length of the CDR3 is 16 residues. J gave up 1 base and V 5 bases, and 8 bases lay outside the gene matches. The germline CDR1 and CDR2 sequences are SQVTM and ANQGSEA. The CDR3 sequence: CSVRTSGRARSYEQYF. DNA for the CDR3: TGCAGCGTTCGTACTAGCGGGAGGGCGCGGTCCTACGAGCAGTACTTC.

The rearrangement joins TRBV7-2 to TRBJ2-7; D possibly corresponds to TRBD2 (6 bases). This CDR3 region has 15 residues. The V gene's germline CDR1 is SGHTA and CDR2 FQGNSA. Trimming took off 5 bases at V and 1 base at J, with 15 bases between the two ends. The CDR3 protein is CASSARGGPSYEQYF. For the CDR3, the DNA is TGTGCCAGCAGCGCCCGGGGAGGACCTTCCTACGAGCAGTACTTC.

The chain is built from TRBV27 and TRBJ2-1; a weak D match, TRBD2 (5 bases). The germline V and J ends were trimmed by 4 bases and 10 bases, with 11 bases remaining between them. The germline V gene encodes CDR1 MNHEY and CDR2 SMNVEV (reference sequence). This CDR3 has 12 residues. CDR3 sequence reads: CASSWLAGEQFF. CDR3 in DNA: TGTGCCAGCAGTTGGCTAGCCGGGGAGCAGTTCTTC.

V is TRBV6-6 and J is TRBJ2-7; TRBD2 agrees at 11 bases. Germline lookup yields CDR1 MNHNY and CDR2 SVGAGI (reference sequence). Trimming removed 5 bases from V and 1 base from J; junction bases left unmatched: 7. The CDR3 runs to 16 residues. The DNA of the CDR3 is TGTGCCAGCAGTAGTCTACTAGCGGGAGCGTCCTACGAGCAGTACTTC. Translated: CASSSLLAGASYEQYF.

Turning to this clone: This sample also contains other DNA sequences that code for the same CDR3. The genes are TRBV7-3 and TRBJ1-1; D gene uncertain. The V gene lost 1 base and the J gene lost 5 bases, with 11 bases spanning the gap. Germline V CDR1 and CDR2: SGHTA, FQGTGA. This CDR3 comprises 14 residues. Here the CDR3 reads CASSLMGPGTEAFF. The CDR3 bases are TGTGCCAGCAGCTTAATGGGTCCGGGGACTGAAGCTTTCTTT.

The V call is TRBV27, the J call TRBJ2-7; D might be TRBD1 or TRBD2, each matching 5 bases. The CDR3 consists of 15 residues. Trimming stripped 2 bases from V and 2 bases from J, with 13 bases between. Germline values: CDR1 MNHEY, CDR2 SMNVEV (reference sequence). Here the CDR3 DNA reads TGTGCCAGCAGTTTAGGGACGGCGAGAACCTACGAGCAGTACTTC. Encoded protein: CASSLGTARTYEQYF.

This chain joins TRBV9 and TRBJ2-5; TRBD2 aligns across 10 bases. From germline, CDR1 is SGDLS and CDR2 YYNGEE. The junction had 6 bases not matched to a gene; V was cut back by 3 bases and J by 4 bases. This CDR3 comprises 15 residues. This CDR3 reads CASSGGTSEGETQYF. CDR3 DNA: TGTGCCAGCAGCGGAGGGACTAGCGAAGGAGAGACCCAGTACTTC. Full variable domain (remainder filled in from reference TRBV9 and TRBJ2-5): DSGVTQTPKHLITATGQRVTLRCSPRSGDLSVYWYQQSLDQGLQFLIQYYNGEERAKGNILERFSAQQFPDLHSELNLSSLELGDSALYFCASSGGTSEGETQYFGPGTRLLVL.

The genes are TRBV5-4 and TRBJ1-1, with 7 bases lining up with TRBD1. V lost 6 bases to trimming and J lost 3 bases; unmatched junction nucleotides: 8. Germline values: CDR1 SGHNT, CDR2 YYREEE (reference sequence). This CDR3 comprises 14 residues. The CDR3 is CASNNRGSDTEAFF. CDR3 in DNA: TGTGCCAGCAACAACAGGGGTTCGGACACTGAAGCTTTCTTT.